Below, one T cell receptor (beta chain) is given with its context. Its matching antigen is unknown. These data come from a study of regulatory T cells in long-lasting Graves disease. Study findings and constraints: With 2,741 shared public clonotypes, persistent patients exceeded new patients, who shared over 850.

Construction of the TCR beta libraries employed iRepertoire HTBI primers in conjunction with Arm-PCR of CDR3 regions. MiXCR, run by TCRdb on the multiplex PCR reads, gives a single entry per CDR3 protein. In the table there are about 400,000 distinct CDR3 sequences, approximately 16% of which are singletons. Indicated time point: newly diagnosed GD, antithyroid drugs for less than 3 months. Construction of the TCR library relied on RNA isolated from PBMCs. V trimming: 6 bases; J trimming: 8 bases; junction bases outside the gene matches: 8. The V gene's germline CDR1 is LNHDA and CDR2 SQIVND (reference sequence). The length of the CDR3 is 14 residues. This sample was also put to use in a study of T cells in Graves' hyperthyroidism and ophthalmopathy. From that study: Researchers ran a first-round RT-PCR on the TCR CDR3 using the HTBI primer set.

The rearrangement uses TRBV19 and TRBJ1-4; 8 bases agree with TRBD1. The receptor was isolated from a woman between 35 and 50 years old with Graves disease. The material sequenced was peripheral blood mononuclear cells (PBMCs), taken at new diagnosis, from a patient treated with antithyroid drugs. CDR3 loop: CASSDRGQGEKLFF. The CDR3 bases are TGTGCCAGTAGCGACAGGGGCCAGGGGGAAAAACTGTTTTTT.